The clone carrying this T cell receptor beta chain has a single count. What it binds is not known. These data belong to a study of shared clonotypes between healthy human individuals. Whole-study findings and limits: It was only blood that was sampled, and tissue repertoires likely differ. A generally larger estimated richness was seen in naive subsets than in memory subsets.

The CDR3 has 16 residues. Trimming pared 4 bases from V and 0 bases from J, leaving 10 bases between. Germline V gives CDR1 MGHRA, CDR2 YSYEKL. The authors loaded 200 ng DNA, about 30,000 T cell genomes, into sorted-subset replicate PCRs. Sequencing used immunoSEQ multiplex PCR; TCRdb keeps in-frame clones, though not all of them. The repertoire includes roughly 1,100,000 clones, approximately 76% of them detected once, and about 1.5% sits in the top ten. Sequencing input: memory CD4+ T cells sorted from blood. Subset: CD45RA-negative fraction. This rearrangement joins TRBV4-1 to TRBJ1-6; D gene unclear. This sequence originates from a man aged 18 to 29 in good health. The CDR3 DNA is TGCGCCAGCAGCCGAAGCCCGAGCTCCTATAATTCACCCCTCCACTTT. Encoded protein: CASSRSPSSYNSPLHF.